This T cell receptor (beta chain) was identified during a study of cytomegalovirus exposure and HLA in healthy donors. Study observations and caveats: Earlier results showed most TCR beta V segments being productive about 87% or about 30% of the time.

The primer mix had 60 Vbeta and 13 Jbeta primers. TCRdb's table, derived via immunoSEQ multiplex PCR, lists solely in-frame clones and lacks some. The sample includes tens of thousands of clones, around 72% of them seen just once. Concerning this clone itself: Its antigen is not known.

The CDR3 spans 21 residues. CDR1 is SGHRS, CDR2 YFSETQ, per germline. V dropped 0 bases and J dropped 2; count of bases not matched to a gene: 21. This sequence joins TRBV5-1 and TRBJ2-7, with TRBD1 identical over 9 bases. The receptor was isolated from a middle-aged woman in good health and CMV-seropositive. The sample consisted of PBMCs. The CDR3 DNA is TGCGCCAGCAGCTTGGAGGCCCGAGGGACAGGGTATGCCGGTCCGCCCTACGAGCAGTACTTC. This sequence encodes CASSLEARGTGYAGPPYEQYF. Combining the CDR3 with reference TRBV5-1 and TRBJ2-7 gives the whole variable domain KAGVTQTPRYLIKTRGQQVTLSCSPISGHRSVSWYQQTPGQGLQFLFEYFSETQRNKGNFPGRFSGRQFSNSRSEMNVSTLELGDSALYLCASSLEARGTGYAGPPYEQYFGPGTRLTVT.